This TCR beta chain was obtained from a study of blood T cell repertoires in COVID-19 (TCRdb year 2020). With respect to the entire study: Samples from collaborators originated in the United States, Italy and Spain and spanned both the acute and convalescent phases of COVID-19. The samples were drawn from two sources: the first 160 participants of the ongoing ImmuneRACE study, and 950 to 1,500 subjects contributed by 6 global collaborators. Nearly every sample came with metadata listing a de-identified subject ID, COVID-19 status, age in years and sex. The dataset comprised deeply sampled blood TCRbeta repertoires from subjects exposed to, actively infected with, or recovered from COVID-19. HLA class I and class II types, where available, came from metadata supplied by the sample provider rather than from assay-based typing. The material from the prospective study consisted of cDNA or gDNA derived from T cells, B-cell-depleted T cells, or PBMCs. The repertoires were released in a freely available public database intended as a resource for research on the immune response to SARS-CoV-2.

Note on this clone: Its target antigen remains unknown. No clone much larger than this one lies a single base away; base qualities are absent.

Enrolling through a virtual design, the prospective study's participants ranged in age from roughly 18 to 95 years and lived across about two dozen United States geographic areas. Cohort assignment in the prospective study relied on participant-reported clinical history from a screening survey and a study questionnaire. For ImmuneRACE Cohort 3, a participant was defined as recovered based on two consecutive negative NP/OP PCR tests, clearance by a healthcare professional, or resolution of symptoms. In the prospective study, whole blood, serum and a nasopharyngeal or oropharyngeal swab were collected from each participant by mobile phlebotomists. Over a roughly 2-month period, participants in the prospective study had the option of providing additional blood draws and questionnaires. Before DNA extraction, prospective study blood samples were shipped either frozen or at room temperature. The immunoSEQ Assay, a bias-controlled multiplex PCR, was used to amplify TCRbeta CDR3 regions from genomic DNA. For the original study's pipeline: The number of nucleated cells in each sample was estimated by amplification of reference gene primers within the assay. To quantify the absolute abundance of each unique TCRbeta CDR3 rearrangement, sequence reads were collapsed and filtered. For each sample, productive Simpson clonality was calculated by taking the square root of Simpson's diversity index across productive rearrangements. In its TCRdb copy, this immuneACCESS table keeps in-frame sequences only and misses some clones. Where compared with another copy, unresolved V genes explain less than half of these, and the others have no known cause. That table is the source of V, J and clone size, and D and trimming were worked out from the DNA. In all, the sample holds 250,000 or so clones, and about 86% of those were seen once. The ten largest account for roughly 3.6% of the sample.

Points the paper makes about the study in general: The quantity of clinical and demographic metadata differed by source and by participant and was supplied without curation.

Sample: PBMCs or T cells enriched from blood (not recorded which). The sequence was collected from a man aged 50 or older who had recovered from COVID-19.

The nucleotides are TGTGCCAGTAGCCCCTGGCGGGGGCTCTCGGACGAGCAGTACTTC. Its amino acids are CASSPWRGLSDEQYF. The sequence joins TRBV19 to TRBJ2-7; the best D guess is TRBD2, with 7 bases matching. V and J are truncated by 6 bases and 5 bases respectively, leaving an intervening sequence of 20 bases. CDR1 and CDR2, looked up from the germline V gene (reference sequence), are LNHDA and SQIVND. The CDR3 spans 15 residues, from the cysteine through the phenylalanine. Just CDR3 DNA is preserved here, 45 bases in frame from base 1.